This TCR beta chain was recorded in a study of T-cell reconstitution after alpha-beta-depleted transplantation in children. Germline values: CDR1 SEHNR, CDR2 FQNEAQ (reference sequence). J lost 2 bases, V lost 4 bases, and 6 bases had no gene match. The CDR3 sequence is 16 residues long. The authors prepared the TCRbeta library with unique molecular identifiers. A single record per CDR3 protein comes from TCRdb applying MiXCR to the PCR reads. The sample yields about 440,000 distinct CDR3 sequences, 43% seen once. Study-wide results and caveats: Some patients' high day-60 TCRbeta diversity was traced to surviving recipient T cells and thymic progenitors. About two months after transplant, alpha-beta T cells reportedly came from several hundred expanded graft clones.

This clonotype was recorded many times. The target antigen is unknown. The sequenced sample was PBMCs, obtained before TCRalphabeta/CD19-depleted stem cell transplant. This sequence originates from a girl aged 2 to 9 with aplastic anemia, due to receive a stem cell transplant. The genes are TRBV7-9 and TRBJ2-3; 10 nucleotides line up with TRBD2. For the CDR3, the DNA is TGTGCCAGCAGCTCCAGCGGGAGGGCCCTCACAGATACGCAGTATTTT. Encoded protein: CASSSSGRALTDTQYF.